This TCR beta chain was sequenced during a study of response to subunit inactivated influenza vaccine. This clonotype has a handful of counts. What it recognizes is unknown. Whole-study results and caveats: That few new T cells are recruited by each seasonal influenza vaccination was the authors' suggestion.

The V gene's germline CDR1 is SGHAT and CDR2 FQNNGV. The CDR3 length is 13 residues. The V and J ends lost 5 bases and 4 bases respectively, with 11 bases between them. TCRdb re-called the RT-PCR reads with MiXCR, one entry per CDR3 protein. The table has 450,000 to 600,000 distinct CDR3 sequences, 15% to 20% seen once. The receptor comes from a man between 50 and 69 years old who received an inactivated influenza vaccine. The V and J genes are TRBV11-2 and TRBJ2-5, with D perhaps matching TRBD1 (5 bases). Here the sequenced sample was CD4+ T cells sorted from PBMCs, taken 23 months after vaccination. In DNA, the CDR3 is TGTGCCAGCAGCCAAGGGGCACGAGAGACCCAGTACTTC. It translates to CASSQGARETQYF.